One and the same sample provided the 11 T cell receptor beta chains below, sequenced in a study of T-cell reconstitution after alpha-beta-depleted transplantation in children. For TCRbeta, the library was prepared with unique molecular identifiers. TCRdb independently ran MiXCR on the PCR reads; one entry per CDR3 protein. The sample shows fewer than 500,000 distinct CDR3 sequences, over 40% of them seen only once. The sequencing here drew on PBMCs, taken before TCRalphabeta/CD19-depleted stem cell transplant. The source of these receptors is a girl between 2 and 10 years old with aplastic anemia, due to receive a stem cell transplant.

This clonotype was counted between two and nine times. This chain uses TRBV3-1 with TRBJ2-1, with D unresolved. Germline CDR1 reads LGHDT; CDR2 reads YNNKEL (reference sequence). The CDR3 is made up of 17 amino acids. V lost 4 bases and J 3 bases, leaving 19 bases between the germline ends. CDR3 nucleotides: TGTGCCAGCAGCCCACCCCGTGACCTAATCGGCTACAATGAGCAGTTCTTC. It translates to CASSPPRDLIGYNEQFF.

The CDR3 DNA sequence: TGTGCCAGCAGCCAAGATGGGGCTATCACCGGGGAGCTGTTTTTT. Its protein is CASSQDGAITGELFF. The chain couples TRBV4-2 to TRBJ2-2; possibly TRBD1 for D (5 bases). Trimming stripped 0 bases from V and 4 bases from J, with 9 bases between. Germline lookup yields CDR1 LGHNA and CDR2 YNFKEQ. The CDR3 covers 15 residues.

This chain links TRBV6-5 with TRBJ1-2; D remains unclear. The length of the CDR3 is 16 residues. Germline V CDR1 and CDR2: MNHEY, SVGAGI. The ends were cut back, 0 bases at V and 0 bases at J, with 11 bases in the middle. CDR3 residues: CASSYSGQRANYGYTF. The CDR3 DNA reads TGTGCCAGCAGTTACTCCGGTCAGCGAGCTAACTATGGCTACACCTTC.

The CDR3 sequence: CAWEQLAGNNEQFF. Here the CDR3 DNA reads TGTGCCTGGGAACAACTAGCGGGAAACAATGAGCAGTTCTTC. The rearrangement links TRBV30 to TRBJ2-1, with 10 bases aligning to TRBD2. Losses at the gene ends were 5 bases for V and 5 bases for J; bases not matched to a gene: 6. CDR3 length equals 14 residues. Germline V gene lookup returns CDR1 GTSNPN and CDR2 SVGIG (reference sequence).

This clonotype has at least ten counts. V and J are TRBV5-1 and TRBJ2-7; the D gene is possibly TRBD2 (6 bases). Germline-derived CDR1 and CDR2 are SGHRS and YFSETQ. The CDR3 runs to 14 residues. The V end lost 0 bases, the J end lost 5 bases, and 12 bases lay between the germline ends. Here the CDR3 DNA reads TGCGCCAGCAGCTTGGGAGGAGGGATCCACGAGCAGTACTTC. This codes for CASSLGGGIHEQYF.

This clonotype was seen only a few times. The chain has TRBV9 and TRBJ2-1, with 9 bases identical to TRBD2. Germline V gene data show CDR1 as SGDLS and CDR2 as YYNGEE. The CDR3 consists of 16 residues. V shed 4 bases, J shed 8 bases, and the junction held 13 bases outside the gene matches. The CDR3 DNA reads as TGTGCCAGCAGCCCCCGCGGGGGGGCTAGCGGGGATGAGCAGTTCTTC. It yields the protein CASSPRGGASGDEQFF.

This clonotype was counted a single time. V and J are TRBV23-1 and TRBJ2-1; D might be TRBD1 (6 bases). TRBV23-1 is known as an ORF, though its function is uncertain. This CDR3 is 14 amino acids long. Trimming took 2 bases from V and 7 from J, leaving 12 bases between them. CDR3 amino acids: CASSQQGLGNEQFF. DNA for the CDR3: TGCGCCAGCAGTCAACAGGGGTTAGGTAATGAGCAGTTCTTC.

The CDR3 loop reads CSEYRAEGEQFF. In DNA, the CDR3 is TGCAGCGAATACAGGGCCGAGGGTGAGCAGTTCTTC. The rearrangement joins TRBV29-1 to TRBJ2-1; D might be TRBD1 (6 bases). Deletions cut 7 bases from V and 9 bases from J, with 16 bases between. Germline CDR1 and CDR2: SQVTM and ANQGSEA. The CDR3 spans 12 residues.

This sequence joins TRBV6-1 and TRBJ2-6; D is unresolved. Trimming left V 5 bases short and J 2 bases short, with 10 bases between. The germline V gene encodes CDR1 MNHNS and CDR2 SASEGT. This CDR3 has 15 amino acids. The CDR3 loop reads CASSPLGAGANVLTF. The CDR3 DNA is TGTGCCAGCAGTCCGCTAGGTGCTGGGGCCAACGTCCTGACTTTC.

The chain couples TRBV20-1 to TRBJ2-3, with D possibly TRBD2 on 6 matching bases. From germline, CDR1 is DFQATT and CDR2 SNEGSKA (reference sequence). The CDR3 is made up of 12 amino acids. The V end lost 3 bases, the J end lost 7 bases, and 11 bases lay between the germline ends. CDR3 residues: CSASGGVNTQYF. CDR3 bases: TGCAGTGCTAGCGGAGGGGTGAATACGCAGTATTTT.

This chain connects TRBV29-1 to TRBJ1-5; 8 bases are shared with TRBD1. Germline CDR1 and CDR2: SQVTM and ANQGSEA. The CDR3 spans 14 residues. The V and J ends lost 4 bases and 5 bases, in that order; junction bases with no gene match: 7. The CDR3 reads CSVADRAGDQPQHF. CDR3 DNA sequence: TGCAGCGTTGCGGACAGGGCGGGGGATCAGCCCCAGCATTTT.